This T cell receptor (beta chain) was retrieved from a study of molecular identifiers for immune sequencing clone quantification. RNA fractions of 10%, 30% or 50% and roughly 18,000 to 1,000,000 sorted cells were the source of naive CD8 libraries. The CDR3 spans 11 residues. TCR libraries were built in bulk with a published protocol and specific TCR primers. TCRdb called the PCR reads again in MiXCR, with one record for every CDR3 protein. This table holds over 85,000 distinct CDR3 sequences, under 40% found once. V and J are TRBV21-1 and TRBJ2-5. TRBV21-1 is a documented pseudogene. This TCR was sampled from a human donor in good health. Some libraries in this study had Jurkat cell RNA spiked in. Sequencing was done on a sample of naive CD8+ T cells from blood, with Jurkat cell RNA spiked in. Subset specified: FACS-sorted CD8+CD4-CCR7+CD45RA+ naive T cells. The CDR3 nucleotides read TGTGCCGGTAGCGGTACAGAGACCCAGTACTTC. Translation gives CAGSGTETQYF.